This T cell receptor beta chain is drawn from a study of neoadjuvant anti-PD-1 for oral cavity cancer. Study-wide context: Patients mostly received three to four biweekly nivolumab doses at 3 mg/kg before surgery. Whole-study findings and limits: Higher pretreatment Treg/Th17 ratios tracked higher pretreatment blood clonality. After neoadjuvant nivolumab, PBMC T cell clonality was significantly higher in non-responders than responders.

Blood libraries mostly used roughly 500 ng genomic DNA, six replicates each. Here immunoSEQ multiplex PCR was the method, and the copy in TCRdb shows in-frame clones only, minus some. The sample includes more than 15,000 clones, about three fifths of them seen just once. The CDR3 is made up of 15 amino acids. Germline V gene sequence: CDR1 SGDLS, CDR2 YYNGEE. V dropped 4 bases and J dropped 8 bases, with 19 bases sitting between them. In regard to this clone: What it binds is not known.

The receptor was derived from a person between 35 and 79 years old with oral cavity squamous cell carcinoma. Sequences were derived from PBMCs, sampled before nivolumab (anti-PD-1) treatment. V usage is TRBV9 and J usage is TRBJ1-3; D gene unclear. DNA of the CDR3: TGTGCCAGCAGCACCATGCGGGATTCGGGAGACACCATATATTTT. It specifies CASSTMRDSGDTIYF.